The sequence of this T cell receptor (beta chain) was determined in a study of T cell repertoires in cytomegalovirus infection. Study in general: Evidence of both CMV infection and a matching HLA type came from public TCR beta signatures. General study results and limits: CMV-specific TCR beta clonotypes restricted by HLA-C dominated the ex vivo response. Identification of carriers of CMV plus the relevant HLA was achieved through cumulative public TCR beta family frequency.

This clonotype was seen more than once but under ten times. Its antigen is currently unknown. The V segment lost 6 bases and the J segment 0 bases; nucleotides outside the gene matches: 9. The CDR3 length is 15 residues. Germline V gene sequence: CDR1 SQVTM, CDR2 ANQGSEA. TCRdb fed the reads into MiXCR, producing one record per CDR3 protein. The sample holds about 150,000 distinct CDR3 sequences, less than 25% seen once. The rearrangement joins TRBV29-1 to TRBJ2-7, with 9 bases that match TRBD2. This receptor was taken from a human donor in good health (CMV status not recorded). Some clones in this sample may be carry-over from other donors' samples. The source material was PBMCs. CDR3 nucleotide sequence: TGCAGCGTCTGGGAGAGCGGGGGGTACTCCTACGAGCAGTACTTC. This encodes CSVWESGGYSYEQYF.